The T cell receptor (beta chain) described here comes from a study of CD8+CD57+ T cells in acquired aplastic anemia. Overall study: When averaged, DNA from sorted CD4+ and CD8+ cells came to 2.5 to 4 ug.

CDR3 and TCR beta VDJ profiling relied on a genomic DNA template. TCRdb re-derived calls from the reads in MiXCR, one entry per CDR3 protein. This sample has 210,000 or so distinct CDR3 sequences, with under 50% found just once. In patients chosen for sequencing, flow cytometry had shown CD8+CD57+ cell expansion. This clonotype was found many times. Its antigen is unidentified. Study conclusions and caveats: Patients shared twenty-nine CD8+ CDR3 sequences with controls.

V gave up 0 bases and J gave up 2 bases, with 7 bases separating them. The germline V gene has CDR1 WNHNN and CDR2 SYGVQD (reference sequence). The CDR3 has 14 residues. The clonotype was recovered from a human donor with aplastic anemia. Sequencing was carried out using sorted CD4+, CD8+, or CD8+CD57+ T cells (not recorded which) from PBMCs. The gene calls are TRBV10-1 and TRBJ1-1; D not resolved. CDR3 nucleotides: TGCGCCAGCAGTGAGTCAGGCTCCAACACTGAAGCTTTCTTT. Encoded protein: CASSESGSNTEAFF.